Shown below are 23 T cell receptor beta chains from a single sample sequenced in a study of T cell repertoires in cytomegalovirus infection. Their specific antigens are unknown. TCRdb called the reads again in MiXCR, with one record for every CDR3 protein. The sample holds hundreds of thousands of distinct CDR3 sequences, around a third seen once. Here the sequenced sample was cultured PBMCs, taken from culture after CMV antigen stimulation. These receptors came from a human donor in good health (CMV status not recorded). Some clones in this sample may be carry-over from other donors' samples.

The sample holds a few counts of this clonotype. This chain uses TRBV11-1 with TRBJ2-7; D possibly corresponds to TRBD1 (6 bases). CDR1 and CDR2 from the germline V gene are SGHAT and FQDESV (reference sequence). The CDR3 sequence is 14 residues long. The V gene lost 5 bases and the J gene lost 1 base, with 12 bases spanning the gap. In nucleotides, the CDR3 is TGTGCCAGCAGCCTCCCCGGGACATCCTACGAGCAGTACTTC. Its protein product is CASSLPGTSYEQYF.

This clonotype was seen a handful of times. The rearrangement links TRBV27 to TRBJ2-7; unclear D gene. Between the trimmed V and J ends, which lost 2 bases and 4 bases, there was a span of 9 bases. This CDR3 region has 13 residues. Germline V gene sequence: CDR1 MNHEY, CDR2 SMNVEV (reference sequence). In DNA, the CDR3 is TGTGCCAGCAGTTTACGCCGAAAGTACGAGCAGTACTTC. This translates into CASSLRRKYEQYF.

This rearrangement joins TRBV7-6 to TRBJ2-7; D is possibly TRBD1 (6 bases). Between the trimmed V and J ends, which lost 9 bases and 4 bases, there was a span of 22 bases. The CDR3 runs to 15 residues. Germline V CDR1 and CDR2: SGHVS, FNYEAQ. CDR3 nucleotides: TGTGCCAGTAGGAGTGGGCCTTCAGGGGAGTACGAGCAGTACTTC. Its protein product is CASRSGPSGEYEQYF. Together with reference TRBV7-6 and TRBJ2-7, the CDR3 gives the full variable domain: GAGVSQSPRYKVTKRGQDVALRCDPISGHVSLYWYRQALGQGPEFLTYFNYEAQQDKSGLPNDRFSAERPEGSISTLTIQRTEQRDSAMYRCASRSGPSGEYEQYFGPGTRLTVT.

This clonotype was detected ten times or more. The chain uses TRBV7-8 and TRBJ2-7, with D unclear. In germline, CDR1 is SGHVS, CDR2 FQNEAQ. The V end was cut by 5 bases, the J end by 2 bases, with 16 bases between. CDR3 size: 15 residues. CDR3 coding DNA: TGTGCCAGCAGCGACTTGAACGGGCGCACCTACGAGCAGTACTTC. Protein sequence: CASSDLNGRTYEQYF.

This clonotype was observed a few times. The chain has TRBV5-1 and TRBJ1-3; TRBD1 might be the D (6 bases). Between the trimmed V and J ends, which lost 0 bases and 1 base, there was a span of 8 bases. The CDR3 is made up of 15 amino acids. The V gene's germline CDR1 is SGHRS and CDR2 YFSETQ. The CDR3 DNA reads as TGCGCCAGCAGCTTGGGGGGGGCATCTGGAAACACCATATATTTT. It yields the protein CASSLGGASGNTIYF.

A few counts support this clonotype. This chain links TRBV19 with TRBJ1-2; weak D call: TRBD1 (5 bases). The V gene's germline CDR1 is LNHDA and CDR2 SQIVND (reference sequence). Trimming shortened V by 7 bases and J by 6 bases, and 21 bases separated the two germline ends. The CDR3 extends over 15 amino acids. CDR3 DNA sequence: TGTGCCAGTAATTCTGGGCGGGGCGGAAGACATGGCTACACCTTC. Its translation: CASNSGRGGRHGYTF.

This clonotype was found many times. The rearrangement links TRBV7-2 to TRBJ2-2, with D perhaps assigned TRBD1 or TRBD2 (6 bases each). V gave up 5 bases and J gave up 0 bases, with 13 bases separating them. CDR1 SGHTA and CDR2 FQGNSA come from the germline V gene. There are 16 residues in the CDR3. The CDR3 coding sequence is TGTGCCAGCAGCCCAAAGGAGGGGGCGAACACCGGGGAGCTGTTTTTT. Amino acids: CASSPKEGANTGELFF.

CDR3 sequence (DNA): TGTGCCAGCAGTGAAGTGGGACACGACAATGAGCAGTTCTTC. It codes for CASSEVGHDNEQFF. The gene calls are TRBV6-1 and TRBJ2-1; perhaps TRBD1 as D (6 bases). Trimming shortened V by 1 base and J by 5 bases, and 9 bases separated the two germline ends. Germline V gene sequence: CDR1 MNHNS, CDR2 SASEGT. The length of the CDR3 is 14 residues.

This clonotype showed up just a few times. This chain uses TRBV10-3 with TRBJ2-7; no clear D. Germline V gene data show CDR1 as ENHRY and CDR2 as SYGVKD. With 0 bases removed from V and 4 bases from J, the gap between germline ends came to 10 bases. CDR3 length: 14 residues. CDR3 coding DNA: TGTGCCATCAGTGAGTCACCGCCAGCTTACGAGCAGTACTTC. Translating it yields CAISESPPAYEQYF.

J is TRBJ2-7 and V is TRBV7-9; D unresolved. The V end was cut by 6 bases, the J end by 0 bases, with 12 bases between. Germline lookup yields CDR1 SEHNR and CDR2 FQNEAQ (reference sequence). The CDR3 is made up of 14 amino acids. CDR3 amino acids: CASRPGRSSYEQYF. The CDR3 coding sequence is TGTGCCAGCAGACCAGGAAGAAGCTCCTACGAGCAGTACTTC. Filled out from reference TRBV7-9 and TRBJ2-7, the complete variable domain reads DTGVSQNPRHKITKRGQNVTFRCDPISEHNRLYWYRQTLGQGPEFLTYFQNEAQLEKSRLLSDRFSAERPKGSFSTLEIQRTEQGDSAMYLCASRPGRSSYEQYFGPGTRLTVT.

The chain recombines TRBV29-1 with TRBJ2-3, with 9 nucleotides matching TRBD1. Losses at the gene ends were 6 bases for V and 6 bases for J; bases not matched to a gene: 13. This CDR3 is 15 amino acids long. Germline V CDR1 and CDR2: SQVTM, ANQGSEA. The CDR3 sequence: CSVAGTGFSRDTQYF. The DNA of the CDR3 is TGCAGCGTGGCCGGGACAGGGTTTAGCAGGGATACGCAGTATTTT.

The table lists this clonotype with a few counts. V gene TRBV2 combines with J gene TRBJ2-6; D possibly matches TRBD1 or TRBD2 (5 bases each). The CDR3 sequence is 15 residues long. Germline loops: CDR1 SNHLY, CDR2 FYNNEI. The V end lost 6 bases, the J end lost 3 bases, and 12 bases lay between the germline ends. The CDR3 loop reads CASRGTAGGANVLTF. The CDR3 DNA reads TGTGCCAGCAGAGGGACGGCCGGTGGGGCCAACGTCCTGACTTTC. The whole variable domain, remainder taken from reference TRBV2 and TRBJ2-6, is EPEVTQTPSHQVTQMGQEVILRCVPISNHLYFYWYRQILGQKVEFLVSFYNNEISEKSEIFDDQFSVERPDGSNFTLKIRSTKLEDSAMYFCASRGTAGGANVLTFGAGSRLTVL.

The chain uses TRBV6-5 and TRBJ1-3; weak D call: TRBD1 (5 bases). Trimming left V 2 bases short and J 4 bases short, with 9 bases between. The length of the CDR3 is 14 residues. The germline gives CDR1 MNHEY, CDR2 SVGAGI. The CDR3 loop is CASSYDSGGNTIYF. Here the CDR3 DNA reads TGTGCCAGCAGTTACGACAGCGGGGGAAACACCATATATTTT.

The rearrangement joins TRBV12-3 or TRBV12-4 to TRBJ1-1; D not resolved. The V and J ends lost 5 bases and 0 bases respectively, with 10 bases between them. CDR3 size: 14 residues. This CDR3 is CASSPELMNTEAFF. For the CDR3, the DNA is TGTGCCAGCAGTCCAGAGCTAATGAACACTGAAGCTTTCTTT.

The chain carries TRBV2 and TRBJ2-3; tentative D call: TRBD1 (5 bases). CDR3 length: 15 residues. V lost 5 bases, J lost 4 bases, and 16 bases lay in between. The germline CDR1 and CDR2 sequences are SNHLY and FYNNEI. In DNA, the CDR3 is TGTGCCAGCAGTCCTGACAGCGAAGGGGCAGATACGCAGTATTTT. Its protein product is CASSPDSEGADTQYF.

The CDR3 nucleotides read TGCGCCAGCAGAAAGACGGCGGGGGATGAAAAACTGTTTTTT. It codes for CASRKTAGDEKLFF. The J gene is TRBJ1-4, the V gene TRBV10-2; TRBD1 might be the D (5 bases). The CDR3 extends over 14 amino acids. Germline loops: CDR1 WSHSY, CDR2 SAAADI. V was clipped by 6 bases and J by 6 bases, with 14 bases between them.

This clonotype was counted only a few times. This chain links TRBV11-2 with TRBJ2-1; 9 nucleotides line up with TRBD1. In germline, CDR1 is SGHAT, CDR2 FQNNGV. This CDR3 region has 15 residues. V was clipped by 4 bases and J by 3 bases; unmatched bases: 4. The chain's CDR3 is CASSSDRGVYNEQFF. The CDR3 nucleotides read TGTGCCAGCAGCTCCGACAGGGGGGTCTACAATGAGCAGTTCTTC. Together with reference TRBV11-2 and TRBJ2-1, the CDR3 gives the full variable domain: EAGVAQSPRYKIIEKRQSVAFWCNPISGHATLYWYQQILGQGPKLLIQFQNNGVVDDSQLPKDRFSAERLKGVDSTLKIQPAKLEDSAVYLCASSSDRGVYNEQFFGPGTRLTVL.

The chain uses TRBV6-5 and TRBJ2-1, with 10 bases lining up with TRBD2. The CDR3 is 15 residues long. The junction had 2 bases not matched to a gene; V was cut back by 2 bases and J by 4 bases. CDR1 and CDR2 from the germline V gene are MNHEY and SVGAGI. The CDR3 protein is CASSYGTSAYNEQFF. The CDR3 nucleotides read TGTGCCAGCAGTTACGGGACTAGCGCATACAATGAGCAGTTCTTC.

This clonotype occurred many times. The chain couples TRBV7-2 to TRBJ2-5; the D is unclear. The length of the CDR3 is 14 residues. Germline V gene sequence: CDR1 SGHTA, CDR2 FQGNSA. Trimming stripped 1 base from V and 5 bases from J, with 11 bases between. CDR3 DNA sequence: TGTGCCAGCAGCTTAGTTTACATTCAGGAGACCCAGTACTTC. This sequence encodes CASSLVYIQETQYF.

This clonotype came up a few times. The chain joins TRBV5-8 to TRBJ2-3; possibly TRBD2 for D (5 bases). The germline V and J ends were trimmed by 3 bases and 2 bases, with 16 bases remaining between them. The CDR3 runs to 16 residues. Germline V lookup: CDR1 SGHTS, CDR2 YDEGEE. The CDR3 DNA is TGTGCCAGCAGCTCCGGCCGTTCGGGGTTCACAGATACGCAGTATTTT. Protein: CASSSGRSGFTDTQYF.

The chain joins TRBV6-6 to TRBJ1-6, with unresolved D. The germline V gene has CDR1 MNHNY and CDR2 SVGAGI (reference sequence). The ends were cut back, 2 bases at V and 10 bases at J, with 9 bases in the middle. The CDR3 spans 13 residues. CDR3 region: CASSYGRPSPLHF. The CDR3 coding sequence is TGTGCCAGCAGTTACGGTAGACCATCACCCCTCCACTTT.

In nucleotides, the CDR3 is TGCAGTGCCCACCGGACGGCTCAAGAGACCCAGTACTTC. Its translation: CSAHRTAQETQYF. The V gene is TRBV20-1, the J gene TRBJ2-5; D is unresolved. The germline V gene has CDR1 DFQATT and CDR2 SNEGSKA (reference sequence). This CDR3 has 13 residues. V was clipped by 6 bases and J by 2 bases, with 13 bases between them.

This clonotype was picked up many times. V is TRBV4-3 and J is TRBJ1-1, with D unresolved. Trimming removed 1 base from V and 5 bases from J, with 11 bases in between. The CDR3 covers 14 residues. Looked up from germline, CDR1 is LGHNA and CDR2 is YSLEER. CDR3 coding DNA: TGCGCCAGCAGCCAAGGTGTTGTGGGGACTGAAGCTTTCTTT. It translates to CASSQGVVGTEAFF.